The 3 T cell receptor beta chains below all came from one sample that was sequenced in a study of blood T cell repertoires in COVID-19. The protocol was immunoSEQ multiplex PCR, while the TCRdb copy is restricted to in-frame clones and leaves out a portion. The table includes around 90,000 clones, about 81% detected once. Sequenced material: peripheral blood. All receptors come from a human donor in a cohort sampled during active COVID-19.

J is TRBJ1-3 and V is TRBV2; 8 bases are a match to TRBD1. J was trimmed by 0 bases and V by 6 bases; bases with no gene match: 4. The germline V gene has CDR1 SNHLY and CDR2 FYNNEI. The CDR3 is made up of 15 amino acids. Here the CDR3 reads CASSGQGLSGNTIYF. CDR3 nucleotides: TGTGCCAGCAGCGGACAGGGTCTCTCTGGAAACACCATATATTTT.

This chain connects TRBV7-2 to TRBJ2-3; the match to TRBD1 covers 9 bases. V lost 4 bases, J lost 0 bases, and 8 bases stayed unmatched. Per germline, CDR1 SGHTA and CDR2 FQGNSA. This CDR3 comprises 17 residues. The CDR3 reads CASSWAGGTGSTDTQYF. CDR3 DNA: TGTGCCAGCAGCTGGGCGGGTGGGACAGGGAGCACAGATACGCAGTATTTT. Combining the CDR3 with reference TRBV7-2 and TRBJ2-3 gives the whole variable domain GAGVSQSPSNKVTEKGKDVELRCDPISGHTALYWYRQSLGQGLEFLIYFQGNSAPDKSGLPSDRFSAERTGGSVSTLTIQRTQQEDSAVYLCASSWAGGTGSTDTQYFGPGTRLTVL.

The CDR3 DNA is TGTGCCAGCAGCTCCTGGACAGGATCGCGCGAGCAGTACTTC. Translation: CASSSWTGSREQYF. V gene TRBV7-9 combines with J gene TRBJ2-7; 7 positions agree with TRBD1. The CDR3 runs 14 residues. The V gene's germline CDR1 is SEHNR and CDR2 FQNEAQ (reference sequence). The junction had 9 bases not matched to a gene; V was cut back by 4 bases and J by 6 bases.